A single T cell receptor beta chain is shown here with its context. Its antigen remains unidentified. TCRdb keeps only in-frame clones here, not all; method: immunoSEQ multiplex PCR. Among fewer than 100,000 clones listed, roughly 80% were seen once. The CDR3 runs 16 residues. Germline CDR1 is SGHNT and CDR2 is YYREEE (reference sequence). Trimming removed 3 bases from V and 0 bases from J; junction bases left unmatched: 5. The record originates from a study of PD-1 blockade in mismatch repair-deficient tumors. Study-level background: Enrolled about 2012-2016, patients had progressing, pretreated mismatch repair-deficient cancers of around 12 types.

Broader study findings: Tumor-resident clones, often absent from pretreatment blood, expanded after pembrolizumab and then contracted.

All patients were mismatch repair deficient, assessed by either PCR or immunohistochemistry. TCRs were sequenced from a few patients responding to pembrolizumab. Sequenced material: peripheral blood, taken 12 weeks after starting pembrolizumab. The rearrangement links TRBV5-4 to TRBJ2-1, with TRBD2 matching over 8 bases. The sequence came from an adult with mismatch repair-deficient cancer. The CDR3 is CASSSPAGGSYNEQFF. The CDR3 DNA is TGTGCCAGCAGCTCACCCGCGGGAGGCTCCTACAATGAGCAGTTCTTC. Drawing the rest from reference TRBV5-4 and TRBJ2-1, the complete variable domain is ETGVTQSPTHLIKTRGQQVTLRCSSQSGHNTVSWYQQALGQGPQFIFQYYREEENGRGNFPPRFSGLQFPNYSSELNVNALELDDSALYLCASSSPAGGSYNEQFFGPGTRLTVL.